This T cell receptor (beta chain) was captured by sequencing in a study of T cell repertoires in cytomegalovirus infection. Study-wide background: Public TCR beta signature analysis indicated the presence of both CMV infection and matching HLA type.

The CDR3 runs to 19 residues. Unmatched junction bases numbered 21, after V lost 5 bases and J lost 8 bases. CDR1 and CDR2 from the germline V gene are MNHNY and SVGAGI (reference sequence). Of note for this clonotype: Its antigen remains unknown.

Points from the study as a whole: The response measured ex vivo was dominated by TCR beta clonotypes (HLA-C-restricted and CMV-specific). Cumulative frequency (of public TCR beta family members) identified carriers of CMV plus the relevant HLA.

Each CDR3 protein is one row after TCRdb ran MiXCR on the reads. The sample records around 450,000 distinct CDR3 sequences, roughly 31% being singletons. Specimen: PBMCs. The clonotype originates from a human donor in good health (CMV status not recorded). Some clones in this sample may be carry-over from other donors' samples. The V call is TRBV6-6, the J call TRBJ2-1; TRBD2 aligns across 10 bases. CDR3 nucleotide sequence: TGTGCCAGCAGTCCAGGGGGCGTCGCTAGCGGGGGCTTAAAACATGAGCAGTTCTTC. Translation: CASSPGGVASGGLKHEQFF.